Each of the 3 T cell receptor beta chains below was sequenced from the same sample in a study of early T cells in non-severe SARS-CoV-2 infection. MiXCR, run by TCRdb on the 5' RACE reads, gives a single entry per CDR3 protein. The data hold tens of thousands of distinct CDR3 sequences, with more than 10% observed a single time. The sequencing sample was made of whole blood. These receptors were obtained from an adult who was a healthcare worker with PCR-confirmed SARS-CoV-2 infection or an uninfected control (not recorded which).

This clonotype was recorded a few times. The chain links TRBV20-1 to TRBJ2-7, with 7 bases identical to TRBD2. V was pared by 4 bases and J by 1 base, with 4 bases of the junction left unmatched. Per the germline V gene, CDR1 is DFQATT and CDR2 is SNEGSKA (reference sequence). This CDR3 contains 13 residues. DNA of the CDR3: TGCAGTGCTATCGGGACTACTTCCTACGAGCAGTACTTC. Its translation: CSAIGTTSYEQYF.

This clonotype was counted ten times or more. The chain employs TRBV28 and TRBJ2-5, with D hard to call. V lost 5 bases and J 4 bases, leaving 11 bases between the germline ends. The V gene's germline CDR1 is MDHEN and CDR2 SYDVKM. This CDR3 comprises 13 residues. As DNA, the CDR3 is TGTGCCAGCAGTACGCCAGCCCGAGAGACCCAGTACTTC. Protein product: CASSTPARETQYF. The variable domain in full, with the rest retrieved from reference TRBV28 and TRBJ2-5, is DVKVTQSSRYLVKRTGEKVFLECVQDMDHENMFWYRQDPGLGLRLIYFSYDVKMKEKGDIPEGYSVSREKKERFSLILESASTNQTSMYLCASSTPARETQYFGPGTRLLVL.

V usage is TRBV19 and J usage is TRBJ2-3; D unresolved. This CDR3 contains 13 residues. CDR1 and CDR2 from the germline V gene are LNHDA and SQIVND (reference sequence). The germline V and J ends were trimmed by 7 bases and 5 bases, with 13 bases remaining between them. Written as DNA, the CDR3 is TGTGCCAGTACCACCTTCCCTGGAGATACGCAGTATTTT. Its protein is CASTTFPGDTQYF.